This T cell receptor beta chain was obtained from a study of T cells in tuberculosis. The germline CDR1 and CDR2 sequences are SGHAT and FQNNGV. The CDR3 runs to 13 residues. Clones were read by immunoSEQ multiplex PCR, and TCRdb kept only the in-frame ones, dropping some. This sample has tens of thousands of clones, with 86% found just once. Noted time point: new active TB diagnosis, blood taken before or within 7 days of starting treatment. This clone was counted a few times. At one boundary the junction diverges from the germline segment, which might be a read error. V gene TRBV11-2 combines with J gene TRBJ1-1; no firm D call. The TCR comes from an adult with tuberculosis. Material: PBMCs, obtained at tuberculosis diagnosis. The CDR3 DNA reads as TGTGCCAGCACCTTAGGGAGGTACACTGAAGCTTTCTTT. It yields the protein CASTLGRYTEAFF.